Given below is one TCR beta chain in context. Its antigen is still unknown. Whole-study findings and limits: Tumor memory CD4+ T cell TCR gene usage clustered with blood and lymph node memory CD4+ cells and lymph node naive CD4+ cells. Greatest tumor Treg TCR overlap was with tumor naive CD4+ cells.

Constant-region reverse primers amplified full-length variable regions, followed by semi-nested Nested Universal Primer A PCR. TCRdb used MiXCR to reprocess the 5' RACE reads, holding one entry per CDR3 protein. The profile shows 30,000 or so distinct CDR3 sequences, around a quarter of them singletons. Germline trimming cut 5 bases from V and 4 bases from J; bases unmatched to any gene: 4. Germline values: CDR1 MGHRA, CDR2 YSYEKL. The CDR3 loop spans 14 amino acids. Memory CD4+ T cells were sorted as CD4+CD45RO+CD25- cells. The sequenced sample consisted of memory CD4+ T cells sorted from blood. The subset here: memory CD4+ T cells, CD4+CD45RO+CD25-. The TCR was taken from a female donor with breast cancer. The chain links TRBV4-1 to TRBJ1-5, with 8 bases matching TRBD1. Here the CDR3 DNA reads TGCGCCAGCAGCTCCCGGACAGGGAATCAGCCCCAGCATTTT. This codes for CASSSRTGNQPQHF.